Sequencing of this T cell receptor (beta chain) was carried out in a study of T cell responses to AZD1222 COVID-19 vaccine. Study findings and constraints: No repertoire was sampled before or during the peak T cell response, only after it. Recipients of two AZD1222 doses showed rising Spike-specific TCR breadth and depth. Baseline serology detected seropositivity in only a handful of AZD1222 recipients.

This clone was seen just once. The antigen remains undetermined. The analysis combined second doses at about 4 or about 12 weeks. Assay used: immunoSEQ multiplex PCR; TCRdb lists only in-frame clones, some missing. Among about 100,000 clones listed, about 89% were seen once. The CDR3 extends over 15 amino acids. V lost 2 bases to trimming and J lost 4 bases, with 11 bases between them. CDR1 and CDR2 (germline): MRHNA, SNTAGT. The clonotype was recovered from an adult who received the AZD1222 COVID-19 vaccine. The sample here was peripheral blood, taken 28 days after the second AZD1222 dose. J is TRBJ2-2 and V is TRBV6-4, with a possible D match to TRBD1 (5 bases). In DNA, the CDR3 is TGTGCCAGCAGTGACCAGGGTGGCGTCACCGGGGAGCTGTTTTTT. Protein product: CASSDQGGVTGELFF.